Shown below are 16 T cell receptor beta chains from a single sample sequenced in a study of control samples from healthy donors and cancer patients. The data were produced by immunoSEQ multiplex PCR, yet TCRdb's version contains in-frame clones alone and is incomplete. Found here are 130,000 to 150,000 clones, about nine tenths of them singletons; the top ten hold approximately 2.9%. Material for sequencing was blood. The receptors derive from a man aged 25 to 40 in good health.

V and J are TRBV30 and TRBJ2-1, with a weak D call TRBD2 (5 bases). V shed 3 bases and J shed 0 bases, with 9 bases lying between them. The CDR3 consists of 14 residues. Germline lookup yields CDR1 GTSNPN and CDR2 SVGIG (reference sequence). This CDR3 reads CAWSMGDSYNEQFF. CDR3 DNA sequence: TGTGCCTGGAGCATGGGAGACTCCTACAATGAGCAGTTCTTC.

V and J are TRBV27 and TRBJ2-7, with 8 bases lining up with TRBD2. J gave up 2 bases and V 3 bases, and 3 bases lay outside the gene matches. The CDR3 runs 14 residues. Per the germline V gene, CDR1 is MNHEY and CDR2 is SMNVEV (reference sequence). The CDR3 loop is CASSFSGATYEQYF. CDR3 nucleotides: TGTGCCAGCAGTTTTAGCGGGGCAACCTACGAGCAGTACTTC.

The chain joins TRBV21-1 to TRBJ1-5. TRBV21-1 is noted as a pseudogene. The CDR3 runs 16 residues. CDR3 nucleotide sequence: TGTGCCAGCAGCAAAGCGGAGGGATATAGCAATCAGCCCCAGCATTTT. Its translation: CASSKAEGYSNQPQHF.

This sequence joins TRBV5-5 and TRBJ2-3; D is uncertain. Looked up from germline, CDR1 is SGHKS and CDR2 is YYEKEE (reference sequence). This CDR3 is built from 12 residues. V lost 0 bases and J 6 bases, leaving 5 bases between the germline ends. Here the CDR3 reads CASSLVGDTQYF. The CDR3 DNA is TGTGCCAGCAGCTTGGTAGGGGATACGCAGTATTTT.

This clone was seen once. The chain links TRBV6-5 to TRBJ2-7, with 10 bases identical to TRBD1. V lost 6 bases, J lost 7 bases, and 9 bases stayed unmatched. There are 14 residues in the CDR3. CDR1 and CDR2 (germline): MNHEY, SVGAGI. The CDR3 sequence: CASSRQGATREQYF. The CDR3 DNA follows: TGTGCCAGCAGCCGACAGGGGGCGACGCGGGAGCAGTACTTC.

The chain uses TRBV11-3 and TRBJ2-1, with D perhaps TRBD1 or TRBD2 (6 bases each). The germline CDR1 and CDR2 sequences are SGHNT and YENEEA. V gave up 1 base and J gave up 7 bases, with 14 bases separating them. This CDR3 is built from 15 residues. The CDR3 nucleotides read TGTGCCAGCAGCTTAGCGGGGGCAGTCGGAAATGAGCAGTTCTTC. It specifies CASSLAGAVGNEQFF.

This clone showed up just once. This chain uses TRBV20-1 with TRBJ2-7, with TRBD2 matching 9 bases. This CDR3 region has 15 residues. After removal of 3 bases from V and 0 bases from J, the junction contained 6 bases not matched to a gene. Germline V gene data show CDR1 as DFQATT and CDR2 as SNEGSKA (reference sequence). The CDR3 coding sequence is TGCAGTGCTAGTTTGGCTAGCGGGAACTCCTACGAGCAGTACTTC. Translating gives CSASLASGNSYEQYF.

The chain couples TRBV7-9 to TRBJ1-2, with TRBD1 as a possible D gene (5 bases). The germline V gene has CDR1 SEHNR and CDR2 FQNEAQ (reference sequence). This CDR3 is 15 amino acids long. V gave up 4 bases and J gave up 6 bases, with 18 bases separating them. The CDR3 region is CASSWDGPNLDGYTF. DNA of the CDR3: TGTGCCAGCAGCTGGGACGGACCTAACTTGGATGGCTACACCTTC.

V is TRBV10-3 and J is TRBJ2-3; D possibly matches TRBD1 or TRBD2 (5 bases each). The CDR3 is 14 residues long. Germline-derived CDR1 and CDR2 are ENHRY and SYGVKD. The V end lost 2 bases, the J end lost 5 bases, and 11 bases lay between the germline ends. This chain's CDR3 is CAISEGTTQDTQYF. In DNA form, the CDR3 reads TGTGCCATCAGTGAGGGGACCACCCAAGATACGCAGTATTTT.

This clone was observed a few times. The genes are TRBV5-8 and TRBJ2-7; D may match TRBD1 or TRBD2 (5 bases each). Germline CDR1 reads SGHTS; CDR2 reads YDEGEE. The CDR3 contains 15 residues. The V end was cut by 2 bases, the J end by 6 bases, with 18 bases between. This chain's CDR3 is CASSFTGTPRFEQYF. DNA of the CDR3: TGTGCCAGCAGCTTCACCGGGACCCCACGGTTCGAGCAGTACTTC. Together with reference TRBV5-8 and TRBJ2-7, the CDR3 gives the full variable domain: EAGVTQSPTHLIKTRGQQATLRCSPISGHTSVYWYQQALGLGLQFLLWYDEGEERNRGNFPPRFSGRQFPNYSSELNVNALELEDSALYLCASSFTGTPRFEQYFGPGTRLTVT.

V usage is TRBV9 and J usage is TRBJ1-1, with D uncertain. Germline CDR1 SGDLS, CDR2 YYNGEE. Trimming removed 2 bases at V and 3 bases at J, with 11 bases between. There are 14 residues in the CDR3. The CDR3 bases are TGTGCCAGCAGCGTTCGGGGTTGGGACACTGAAGCTTTCTTT. Protein sequence: CASSVRGWDTEAFF.

The count of this clone is one. This chain connects TRBV9 to TRBJ2-1; tentatively, D is TRBD2 (6 bases). Germline lookup yields CDR1 SGDLS and CDR2 YYNGEE. The CDR3 contains 15 residues. V gave up 4 bases and J gave up 9 bases, with 20 bases separating them. CDR3 protein: CASSPSGGKGSEQFF. CDR3 nucleotides: TGTGCCAGCAGCCCCAGTGGGGGGAAAGGGAGTGAGCAGTTCTTC. The full variable domain, rest sourced from reference TRBV9 and TRBJ2-1, is DSGVTQTPKHLITATGQRVTLRCSPRSGDLSVYWYQQSLDQGLQFLIQYYNGEERAKGNILERFSAQQFPDLHSELNLSSLELGDSALYFCASSPSGGKGSEQFFGPGTRLTVL.

This chain links TRBV12-3 or TRBV12-4 with TRBJ2-3, with TRBD2 matching 7 bases. V lost 7 bases and J lost 4; bases outside the gene matches: 2. The length of the CDR3 is 12 residues. This CDR3 reads CASTGLADTQYF. The CDR3 region has the DNA TGTGCCAGCACCGGACTAGCAGATACGCAGTATTTT.

This chain joins TRBV5-8 and TRBJ2-1, with 7 bases fitting TRBD1. CDR3 size: 14 residues. Looked up from germline, CDR1 is SGHTS and CDR2 is YDEGEE. Trimming at V came to 4 bases and at J to 7 bases, leaving 8 bases not matched to a gene. Here the CDR3 reads CASSPVTGPNEQFF. Here the CDR3 DNA reads TGTGCCAGCAGCCCAGTGACAGGGCCGAATGAGCAGTTCTTC.

V usage is TRBV11-2 and J usage is TRBJ2-7; D is unresolved. Germline V lookup: CDR1 SGHAT, CDR2 FQNNGV. The CDR3 contains 14 residues. V shed 3 bases and J shed 2 bases, with 11 bases lying between them. Written as DNA, the CDR3 is TGTGCCAGCAGCTTCCTCCCTCCCCCCTACGAGCAGTACTTC. Translated: CASSFLPPPYEQYF.

As concerns this clone: Within the sample, other DNA sequences also encode this same CDR3. The chain is built from TRBV27 and TRBJ1-2; a weak D match, TRBD1 (5 bases). The germline CDR1 and CDR2 sequences are MNHEY and SMNVEV (reference sequence). The V and J ends lost 3 bases and 3 bases respectively, with 8 bases between them. CDR3 size: 13 residues. The DNA for the CDR3 is TGTGCCAGCAGTTTTGGGACCGACTATGGCTACACCTTC. It specifies CASSFGTDYGYTF.